A single sample is the source of the 15 T cell receptor beta chains below, sequenced in a study of immune evolution from preneoplasia to lung adenocarcinoma. Clones were read by immunoSEQ multiplex PCR, and TCRdb kept only the in-frame ones, dropping some. The sample has about 10,000 clones; approximately 80% are singletons. The specimen sequenced was FFPE minimally invasive lung adenocarcinoma tissue. These receptors were taken from a person between 70 and 80 years old with lung adenocarcinoma.

This clone was seen once. The chain uses TRBV6-5 and TRBJ2-5; D perhaps matches TRBD2 (6 bases). Germline CDR1 reads MNHEY; CDR2 reads SVGAGI. With 6 bases removed from V and 5 bases from J, the gap between germline ends came to 19 bases. This CDR3 comprises 15 residues. The CDR3 reads CASSQAGGGVETQYF. For the CDR3, the DNA is TGTGCCAGCAGCCAAGCCGGGGGTGGGGTGGAGACCCAGTACTTC.

The J gene is TRBJ1-1, the V gene TRBV27; 8 bases line up with TRBD1. The CDR3 loop spans 14 amino acids. Germline-derived CDR1 and CDR2 are MNHEY and SMNVEV (reference sequence). Trimming removed 5 bases from V and 3 bases from J; junction bases left unmatched: 5. In DNA form, the CDR3 reads TGTGCCAGCAGTGCGGACAGGGAGTACACTGAAGCTTTCTTT. As protein: CASSADREYTEAFF.

The genes are TRBV30 and TRBJ1-2; D remains ambiguous. The CDR3 contains 12 residues. V lost 0 bases to trimming and J lost 4 bases, with 6 bases between them. Germline V lookup: CDR1 GTSNPN, CDR2 SVGIG (reference sequence). The CDR3 region is CAWSVMSYGYTF. CDR3 nucleotides: TGTGCCTGGAGTGTTATGAGCTATGGCTACACCTTC.

This clone occurred a few times. The rearrangement links TRBV5-1 to TRBJ2-3; the D is unclear. The V gene's germline CDR1 is SGHRS and CDR2 YFSETQ. Trimming shortened V by 4 bases and J by 1 base, and 4 bases separated the two germline ends. This CDR3 contains 12 residues. The CDR3, as DNA: TGCGCCAGCAGCCCCGGCACAGATACGCAGTATTTT. It encodes CASSPGTDTQYF.

This chain joins TRBV28 and TRBJ2-2; TRBD1 matches 7 bases. The CDR3 is 14 amino acids. With V trimmed by 6 bases and J by 2 bases, 3 bases remained unmatched. Looked up from germline, CDR1 is MDHEN and CDR2 is SYDVKM. This chain's CDR3 is CASSRTGNTGELFF. CDR3 nucleotides: TGTGCCAGCAGCCGGACAGGAAACACCGGGGAGCTGTTTTTT.

In its sample, this clone was seen a few times. The rearrangement uses TRBV4-1 and TRBJ2-7; weak D call: TRBD1 (6 bases). The germline CDR1 and CDR2 sequences are MGHRA and YSYEKL. Trimming left V 0 bases short and J 2 bases short, with 11 bases between. This CDR3 spans 15 amino acids. CDR3 DNA: TGCGCCAGCAGCCAAGATCCGGGACACACCTACGAGCAGTACTTC. Translated: CASSQDPGHTYEQYF.

This clone has more than one count but fewer than ten. In DNA, the CDR3 is TGTGCCAGCAGCCCCGATGGGCACGAGCAGTACTTC. Amino acids: CASSPDGHEQYF. The chain carries TRBV7-6 and TRBJ2-7, with no clear D. Per germline, CDR1 SGHVS and CDR2 FNYEAQ. The CDR3 totals 12 residues. V shed 5 bases and J shed 5 bases, with 10 bases lying between them.

The V and J genes are TRBV14 and TRBJ2-1; no firm D call. Germline V CDR1 and CDR2: SGHDN, FVKESK. Trimming stripped 0 bases from V and 4 bases from J, with 4 bases between. This CDR3 is built from 13 residues. The CDR3 protein is CASSQDAYNEQFF. CDR3 coding DNA: TGTGCCAGCAGCCAAGACGCGTACAATGAGCAGTTCTTC.

This clone was seen only a few times. The chain employs TRBV6-5 and TRBJ1-2; possibly TRBD1 for D (6 bases). The CDR3 is made up of 12 amino acids. V shed 6 bases and J shed 2 bases, with 7 bases lying between them. Germline loops: CDR1 MNHEY, CDR2 SVGAGI. This CDR3 is CASSTGNYGYTF. For the CDR3, the DNA is TGTGCCAGCAGCACAGGGAACTATGGCTACACCTTC.

The chain links TRBV21-1 to TRBJ1-4; TRBD1 was called by the table and not checked on the DNA. TRBV21-1 counts as a pseudogene. The CDR3 has 18 residues. CDR3 nucleotides: TGTGCCAGCAGCAAACGGCCCGACAGGGCGCTACCTAATGAAAAACTGTTTTTT. Encoded protein: CASSKRPDRALPNEKLFF.

The gene calls are TRBV5-6 and TRBJ1-2; D perhaps matches TRBD1 (5 bases). V was shortened by 9 bases and J by 4 bases, with 19 bases between the two germline ends. CDR3 length: 14 residues. Germline V lookup: CDR1 SGHDT, CDR2 YYEEEE. The CDR3 protein is CATLRSGEAYGYTF. In DNA form, the CDR3 reads TGTGCCACCCTCCGTTCGGGGGAAGCCTATGGCTACACCTTC.

This clone has just one count. This rearrangement joins TRBV19 to TRBJ1-5, with D unclear. Trimming took off 2 bases at V and 4 bases at J, with 6 bases between the two ends. This CDR3 contains 13 residues. In germline, CDR1 is LNHDA, CDR2 SQIVND (reference sequence). CDR3 sequence: CASSIQENQPQHF. The DNA of the CDR3 is TGTGCCAGTAGTATACAGGAAAATCAGCCCCAGCATTTT.

The rearrangement links TRBV6-1 to TRBJ1-5; 9 bases align to TRBD1. Losses at the gene ends were 2 bases for V and 5 bases for J; bases not matched to a gene: 10. Germline V gene lookup returns CDR1 MNHNS and CDR2 SASEGT. The length of the CDR3 is 17 residues. The CDR3 sequence is CASSERVRQGVHQPQHF. CDR3 DNA: TGTGCCAGCAGTGAAAGGGTGAGACAGGGGGTCCATCAGCCCCAGCATTTT.

V is TRBV18 and J is TRBJ1-1; perhaps TRBD1 as D (5 bases). Between the trimmed V and J ends, which lost 1 base and 6 bases, there was a span of 12 bases. This CDR3 has 14 amino acids. Per germline, CDR1 KGHSH and CDR2 LQKENI. The CDR3 region is CASSPLRDSSEAFF. The CDR3 DNA sequence: TGTGCCAGCTCACCACTGAGGGACTCCTCTGAAGCTTTCTTT. The full variable domain, completed using reference TRBV18 and TRBJ1-1, is NAGVMQNPRHLVRRRGQEARLRCSPMKGHSHVYWYRQLPEEGLKFMVYLQKENIIDESGMPKERFSAEFPKEGPSILRIQQVVRGDSAAYFCASSPLRDSSEAFFGQGTRLTVV.

V gene TRBV29-1 combines with J gene TRBJ1-1; D may be TRBD1 (6 bases). Trimming stripped 4 bases from V and 5 bases from J, with 17 bases between. Germline CDR1 reads SQVTM; CDR2 reads ANQGSEA. The CDR3 has 14 residues. CDR3 residues: CSVAVRGVVTEAFF. CDR3 coding DNA: TGCAGCGTTGCGGTAAGGGGGGTGGTAACTGAAGCTTTCTTT.